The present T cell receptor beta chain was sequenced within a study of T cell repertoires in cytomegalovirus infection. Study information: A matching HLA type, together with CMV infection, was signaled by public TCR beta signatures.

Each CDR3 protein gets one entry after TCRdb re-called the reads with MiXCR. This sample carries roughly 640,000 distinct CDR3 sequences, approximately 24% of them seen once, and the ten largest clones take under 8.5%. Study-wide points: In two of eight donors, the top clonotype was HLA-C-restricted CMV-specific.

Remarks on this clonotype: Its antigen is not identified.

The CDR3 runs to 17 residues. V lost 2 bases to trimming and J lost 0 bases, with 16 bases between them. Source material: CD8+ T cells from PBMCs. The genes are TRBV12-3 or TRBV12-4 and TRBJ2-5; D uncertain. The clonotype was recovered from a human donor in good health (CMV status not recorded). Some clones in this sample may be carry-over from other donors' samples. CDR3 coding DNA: TGTGCCAGCAGTTTAAAGGGCAGAGCGAGATACCAAGAGACCCAGTACTTC. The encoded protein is CASSLKGRARYQETQYF.